This T cell receptor beta chain came from a study of CD8 T cells in ankylosing spondylitis. The table lists this clonotype with many counts. The antigen remains undetermined. TCRdb reanalysed the 5' RACE reads using MiXCR and keeps one entry per CDR3 protein. This sample has around 210,000 distinct CDR3 sequences, with 8% to 10% found just once. The CDR3 is 14 amino acids. Germline V gene sequence: CDR1 LGHNA, CDR2 YNFKEQ. Between the trimmed V and J ends, which lost 4 bases and 1 base, there was a span of 10 bases. Study results and caveats: Certain motif variants had earlier been reported in reactive arthritis synovial fluid and blood.

This clonotype was obtained from a female donor with ankylosing spondylitis or in good health (not recorded which). Source material: blood, either unsorted or a sorted T cell fraction (not recorded which). The chain joins TRBV4-2 to TRBJ1-1; D gene unclear. The CDR3 here is CASSRPAENTEAFF. CDR3 DNA: TGTGCCAGCAGCCGGCCCGCAGAGAACACTGAAGCTTTCTTT.